This T cell receptor beta chain was sequenced in a study of blood T cell repertoires in COVID-19 (dated by TCRdb to 2018 to 2021). Turning to the overall study: Samples covering the acute and convalescent phases of COVID-19 were provided by collaborators in the United States, Italy and Spain. The prospective study material was composed of cDNA or gDNA derived from T cells, B-cell-depleted T cells, or PBMCs. Where available, HLA class I and class II types were taken from metadata supplied by the sample provider and were not determined by assay-based typing. Subjects who had been exposed to COVID-19, were actively infected with it, or had recovered from it provided the deeply sampled blood TCRbeta repertoires that made up the dataset. Nearly every sample came with metadata listing a de-identified subject ID, COVID-19 status, age in years and sex. The samples were drawn from two sources: the first 160 participants of the ongoing ImmuneRACE study, and 950 to 1,500 subjects contributed by 6 global collaborators. The repertoires were released in a freely available public database intended as a resource for research on the immune response to SARS-CoV-2.

TCRbeta CDR3 regions were amplified from genomic DNA using the immunoSEQ Assay, a bias-controlled multiplex PCR. In the original analysis: Within the assay, amplification of reference gene primers was used to estimate how many nucleated cells each sample contained. To quantify the absolute abundance of each unique TCRbeta CDR3 rearrangement, sequence reads were collapsed and filtered. For each sample, productive Simpson clonality was calculated as the square root of Simpson's diversity index across productive rearrangements. TCRdb holds this immuneACCESS table with in-frame rearrangements only. Some clones are missing; in checked studies, unresolved V genes explain under half, and the rest has no known cause. For V, J and clone size, that table is used; D and trimming come from the DNA. This sample gives 350,000 or so clones in total; more than 70% of them show up just once. Roughly 3.9% of the sample is in the top ten clones.

In Seattle, one collaborating source enrolled patients while the infection was active and tracked those patients longitudinally over the course of disease. Each collaborating institution followed its own protocols to collect whole blood in K2EDTA tubes. Collaborator samples were shipped for TCRbeta analysis as frozen whole blood, isolated PBMCs, or DNA extracted from either sample type. Inclusive of the bounding cysteine and phenylalanine, the CDR3 is 16 residues long. CDR3 DNA is the only sequence kept; it has 48 bases, read in frame from the first base. At the junction V is shortened by 2 bases and J by 5 bases; bases outside the gene matches: 8. CDR1 and CDR2 are read off the germline V gene as KGHSH and LQKENI. Regarding this clone: No antigen is known for it. The record has no base qualities; no much larger clone is one base away.

On the study overall, not on this receptor specifically: How much clinical and demographic metadata was included differed by source and by participant, and the metadata was provided uncurated.

The TCR comes from a woman aged 55-70 years with COVID-19, enrolled during active disease. The chain is made from TRBV18 and TRBJ2-2; TRBD1 fits 7 bases in the junction. Sequencing was done on a sample of peripheral blood. This receptor carries the CDR3 CASSPFETGKTGELFF. The DNA sequence is given as TGTGCCAGCTCACCATTTGAGACAGGGAAAACCGGGGAGCTGTTTTTT.